This note documents a single T cell receptor beta chain sequence. What it binds is not known. These data originate in a study of cytomegalovirus exposure and HLA in healthy donors. Background on the study: Some 180 million T cells yielded 90 million to 130 million unique TCR beta sequences in earlier analysis.

While unrecorded immune exposures were likely, the donors were nominally healthy when sampled. This CDR3 has 13 residues. CDR1 is MNHEY, CDR2 SVGAGI, per germline. Trimming took 2 bases from V and 3 from J, leaving 4 bases between them. Vbeta (60) and Jbeta (13) primers were used in the PCR. Produced via immunoSEQ multiplex PCR; TCRdb's table is partial and in-frame only. The table has approximately 240,000 clones, approximately 90% seen once. The study's findings and limits: Overall, approximately 150 TCR beta chains were annotated as cytomegalovirus-associated.

The chain combines TRBV6-5 with TRBJ1-4; D is unresolved. The source material was PBMCs. This clonotype was sampled from a woman aged 18-35 years in good health and CMV-seronegative. In DNA form, the CDR3 reads TGTGCCAGCAGTTACGGAGCTAATGAAAAACTGTTTTTT. It specifies CASSYGANEKLFF.